This T cell receptor (beta chain) was retrieved from a study of PD-L1 blockade in urothelial cancer (dated by TCRdb to about 2017). Regarding the study in general: Therapy was started around 2014 for all patients, and atezolizumab 1,200 mg was administered intravenously every 3 weeks. Under 30 patients had pretreatment blood TCR-seq, around 25 had at least one posttreatment blood collection, and around 25 had tumor TCR-seq. Progression-free survival longer than 6 months counted as durable clinical benefit, and TCR features were additionally tested against both progression-free and overall survival. Blood samples were analyzed at 3 weeks after treatment start (second dose) and at 6 weeks after treatment start. Pretreatment tumor samples, along with matched peripheral blood collected serially before and after atezolizumab treatment, underwent TCR sequencing. An ECOG performance status of 0 or 1 was recorded for the patients, and 0 to 3 prior chemotherapy regimens had been received by the patients. The study was an exploratory multi-omic analysis of somatic, immune and clinical correlates of response to PD-L1 blockade with atezolizumab in urothelial cancer. In the same patients, pretreatment tumors underwent whole exome sequencing and RNA sequencing in addition to TCR sequencing. Durable clinical benefit was achieved by nine patients but not by the remaining 20. About nine tenths of the roughly 29 patients were identified as males with urothelial cancer of bladder origin, and a prior smoking history was reported by 18 of 29 patients. Blood samples gave median yields of around 140,000 T cells and tens of thousands of unique TCRs, along with a median clonality of 0.080. Overall study results and their limits: Greater expansion of tumor-associated TCR clones in peripheral blood 3 weeks after the start of treatment was observed in patients with durable benefit (n of about 22, p = 0.022). Because the sample size was small (n ≈ 31) and many of the analyses were exploratory, the results are meant to be hypothesis-generating. A pretreatment peripheral blood TCR clonality below the median was linked to improved progression-free and overall survival.

Synthetic TCR analog templates were spiked into each PCR so that absolute template abundance could be estimated from read counts. Using the immunoSEQ assay, TCRbeta CDR3 regions were amplified from genomic DNA with bias-controlled V and J gene primers. Sequencing of rearranged TCRbeta segments was performed at approximately 20X coverage. Per the original workflow: Sequencing errors were corrected by clustering and CDR3s were annotated against IMGT to assign V, D and J genes. Only productive TCRbeta rearrangements were used in downstream analyses, excluding out-of-frame or stop-codon sequences. Clonality was calculated as one minus the Shannon entropy normalized by the log of the number of unique productive sequences. Clones differing between time points or between blood and tumor were identified using Fisher's exact test with Benjamini-Hochberg correction, with an adjusted p below 0.01 applied as the threshold. Entries here come from immuneACCESS through TCRdb and include only in-frame sequences with V and J called. Some clones fail to appear in such tables; in the studies checked, an unresolved V gene covers under half of the shortfall, and the cause of the remainder is unknown. The V and J calls and clone size are taken from that table; D and trimming were inferred from the DNA. For this sample there are 20,000 to 25,000 clones; around nine tenths appear just once. The leading ten clones occupy roughly 3.2% of the sample.

Concerning this clone itself: Its recognized antigen is unknown. Base qualities are not recorded, but no much larger clone differs from it by a single base.

From its cysteine to its phenylalanine, the CDR3 spans 12 amino acids. Only the CDR3 part of the read is kept: 36 bases, read in frame from the first base. The germline V gene supplies CDR1 SGHRS and CDR2 YFSETQ. Trimming removed 6 bases from V and 4 bases from J; the gene matches leave 2 bases unexplained. The cohort comprised more than 25 patients with locally advanced or metastatic urothelial carcinoma treated at Memorial Sloan Kettering on a trial protocol. Peripheral blood mononuclear cells were collected pretreatment and during treatment, at between 1 and 8 total time points per patient. The Qiagen DNeasy Blood extraction kit was used to purify genomic DNA from total PBMCs and from tumor samples. PBMCs were collected pretreatment and during treatment and were isolated and stored as previously described.

The rearrangement joined TRBV5-1 to TRBJ2-7; 9 bases in between match TRBD1. The sequences come from PBMCs, collected around atezolizumab (anti-PD-L1) treatment. The receptor was derived from a man aged 50-60 years with urothelial cancer. The CDR3 protein sequence reads: CASTGQGYEQYF. The nucleotide sequence is given as TGCGCCAGCACGGGACAGGGTTACGAGCAGTACTTC.